This is a list of T cell receptor beta chains from one sample in a study of blood T cell repertoires in COVID-19. Clones were read by immunoSEQ multiplex PCR, and TCRdb kept only the in-frame ones, dropping some. The sample carries around 190,000 clones, 84% recorded once. Sequenced input: peripheral blood. The receptors stem from a human donor in a cohort sampled during active COVID-19. Both conserved end residues are part of each CDR3. The D gene is left open where the match is weak. Where a row states a size, it is once, few, many or the class of an expanded clone; other rows omit it.

d_gene: -
v_gene: TRBV14
j_gene: TRBJ2-3
abundance: once
CDR3aa: CASSSTDTQYF
CDR3nt: TGTGCCAGCTCGTCCACAGATACGCAGTATTTT

d_gene: TRBD1
v_gene: TRBV7-8
j_gene: TRBJ1-1
abundance: -
CDR3aa: CASSHGTGGLNTEAFF
CDR3nt: TGTGCCAGCAGCCACGGGACAGGGGGCTTGAACACTGAAGCTTTCTTT

d_gene: -
v_gene: TRBV13
j_gene: TRBJ1-2
abundance: -
CDR3aa: CASSFGGDQVRYGYTF
CDR3nt: TGTGCCAGCAGCTTCGGGGGAGATCAGGTTCGCTATGGCTACACCTTC

d_gene: -
v_gene: TRBV21-1
j_gene: TRBJ2-3
abundance: -
CDR3aa: CASSKVERGSTDTQYF
CDR3nt: TGTGCCAGCAGCAAAGTAGAAAGGGGAAGCACAGATACGCAGTATTTT

d_gene: -
v_gene: TRBV5-4
j_gene: TRBJ2-7
abundance: -
CDR3aa: CASSPGSSSYEQYF
CDR3nt: TGTGCCAGCAGCCCGGGATCGAGCTCCTACGAGCAGTACTTC

d_gene: -
v_gene: TRBV2
j_gene: TRBJ1-6
abundance: -
CDR3aa: CASGEGLYNSPLHF
CDR3nt: TGTGCCAGCGGCGAGGGATTGTATAATTCACCCCTCCACTTT

d_gene: -
v_gene: TRBV6-6
j_gene: TRBJ2-7
abundance: -
CDR3aa: CASEPGTGLGEQYF
CDR3nt: TGTGCCAGTGAACCCGGTACGGGGTTGGGCGAGCAGTACTTC

d_gene: TRBD1
v_gene: TRBV4-1
j_gene: TRBJ1-3
abundance: few
CDR3aa: CASSQSPGQGGYTIYF
CDR3nt: TGCGCCAGCAGCCAATCACCGGGACAGGGAGGTTACACCATATATTTT

d_gene: -
v_gene: TRBV7-3
j_gene: TRBJ1-5
abundance: once
CDR3aa: CASSLGLGRDHQPQHF
CDR3nt: TGTGCCAGCAGCTTAGGGTTGGGGAGGGACCATCAGCCCCAGCATTTT

d_gene: -
v_gene: TRBV27
j_gene: TRBJ2-1
abundance: -
CDR3aa: CASSSDFVKYNEQFF
CDR3nt: TGTGCCAGCAGTTCGGACTTTGTAAAGTACAATGAGCAGTTCTTC

d_gene: -
v_gene: TRBV3-1/TRBV3-2
j_gene: TRBJ1-1
abundance: -
CDR3aa: CASSQLQGEAFF
CDR3nt: TGTGCCAGCAGCCAACTTCAGGGAGAAGCTTTCTTT

d_gene: -
v_gene: TRBV4-1
j_gene: TRBJ1-5
abundance: -
CDR3aa: CASSQGRINQPQHF
CDR3nt: TGCGCCAGCAGCCAAGGGCGGATAAATCAGCCCCAGCATTTT

d_gene: TRBD1
v_gene: TRBV19
j_gene: TRBJ1-2
abundance: -
CDR3aa: CASSMSGRGSYGYTF
CDR3nt: TGTGCCAGTAGTATGAGTGGCAGGGGGAGTTATGGCTACACCTTC

d_gene: TRBD1
v_gene: TRBV5-4
j_gene: TRBJ1-2
abundance: -
CDR3aa: CASSLDRGPGYTF
CDR3nt: TGTGCCAGCAGCTTGGACAGGGGGCCGGGCTACACCTTC

d_gene: -
v_gene: TRBV27
j_gene: TRBJ1-5
abundance: -
CDR3aa: CASSFSKYQPQHF
CDR3nt: TGTGCCAGCAGTTTTTCCAAATATCAGCCCCAGCATTTT

d_gene: -
v_gene: TRBV3-1/TRBV3-2
j_gene: TRBJ1-2
abundance: -
CDR3aa: CASSQGQFYGYTF
CDR3nt: TGTGCCAGCAGCCAAGGACAGTTCTATGGCTACACCTTC

d_gene: -
v_gene: TRBV5-6
j_gene: TRBJ2-1
abundance: -
CDR3aa: CASSRLHEQFF
CDR3nt: TGTGCCAGCAGCCGGTTACATGAGCAGTTCTTC

d_gene: TRBD2
v_gene: TRBV10-2
j_gene: TRBJ2-1
abundance: -
CDR3aa: CASGVLAGGNEQFF
CDR3nt: TGCGCCAGTGGGGTCCTAGCGGGAGGGAATGAGCAGTTCTTC

d_gene: TRBD1
v_gene: TRBV5-1
j_gene: TRBJ1-2
abundance: -
CDR3aa: CASREGTAYGYTF
CDR3nt: TGCGCCAGCAGAGAAGGGACAGCCTATGGCTACACCTTC

d_gene: TRBD1
v_gene: TRBV6-5
j_gene: TRBJ1-6
abundance: once
CDR3aa: CASTDGGQYNSPLHF
CDR3nt: TGTGCCAGCACCGACGGGGGACAGTATAATTCACCCCTCCACTTT

d_gene: -
v_gene: TRBV2
j_gene: TRBJ2-6
abundance: -
CDR3aa: CASGPSFRSGANVLTF
CDR3nt: TGTGCCAGTGGGCCTAGCTTCCGCTCTGGGGCCAACGTCCTGACTTTC

d_gene: -
v_gene: TRBV15
j_gene: TRBJ2-3
abundance: -
CDR3aa: CATSRNAGLADTQYF
CDR3nt: TGTGCCACCAGCAGAAATGCGGGGTTAGCAGATACGCAGTATTTT

d_gene: TRBD1
v_gene: TRBV7-8
j_gene: TRBJ1-5
abundance: once
CDR3aa: CASSPEYRGLGSNQPQHF
CDR3nt: TGTGCCAGCAGTCCCGAATACAGGGGTTTGGGTAGCAATCAGCCCCAGCATTTT

d_gene: -
v_gene: TRBV11-2
j_gene: TRBJ1-1
abundance: -
CDR3aa: CASSFRRDTEAFF
CDR3nt: TGTGCCAGCAGCTTCCGGAGGGACACTGAAGCTTTCTTT

d_gene: -
v_gene: TRBV4-1
j_gene: TRBJ1-5
abundance: few
CDR3aa: CASSQGTHQPQHF
CDR3nt: TGCGCCAGCAGCCAGGGCACTCATCAGCCCCAGCATTTT

d_gene: TRBD1
v_gene: TRBV29-1
j_gene: TRBJ2-7
abundance: -
CDR3aa: CSVRGDSRMDSPYEQYF
CDR3nt: TGCAGCGTCCGAGGGGACAGCCGAATGGACTCCCCCTACGAGCAGTACTTC

d_gene: -
v_gene: TRBV12-3/TRBV12-4
j_gene: TRBJ2-5
abundance: -
CDR3aa: CATSRGYQETQYF
CDR3nt: TGTGCCACCTCCAGGGGATACCAAGAGACCCAGTACTTC

d_gene: -
v_gene: TRBV4-2
j_gene: TRBJ2-2
abundance: -
CDR3aa: CASRPAGNTGELFF
CDR3nt: TGTGCCAGCAGACCAGCGGGGAACACCGGGGAGCTGTTTTTT

d_gene: TRBD1
v_gene: TRBV6-6
j_gene: TRBJ1-4
abundance: -
CDR3aa: CASSPSGTGDGRAEKLFF
CDR3nt: TGTGCCAGCAGTCCGAGTGGGACAGGGGACGGAAGAGCTGAAAAACTGTTTTTT

d_gene: TRBD1
v_gene: TRBV7-9
j_gene: TRBJ1-3
abundance: -
CDR3aa: CASSLGVRDRESGNTIYF
CDR3nt: TGTGCCAGCAGCTTAGGGGTCCGTGACAGGGAGTCTGGAAACACCATATATTTT

d_gene: TRBD1
v_gene: TRBV5-1
j_gene: TRBJ1-1
abundance: -
CDR3aa: CASSLAGTATEAFF
CDR3nt: TGCGCCAGCAGCTTGGCCGGGACAGCCACTGAAGCTTTCTTT

d_gene: TRBD1
v_gene: TRBV18
j_gene: TRBJ1-3
abundance: once
CDR3aa: CASSPGQGLGNTIYF
CDR3nt: TGTGCCAGCTCACCGGGACAGGGGCTTGGAAACACCATATATTTT

d_gene: -
v_gene: TRBV6-2/TRBV6-3
j_gene: TRBJ1-6
abundance: -
CDR3aa: CASSSEGGANSPLHF
CDR3nt: TGTGCCAGCAGTTCCGAGGGGGGGGCTAATTCACCCCTCCACTTT